One TCR beta chain is described in this entry. Per the study methods: Reference gene primer amplification gave nucleated cell count estimates. Profiling relied on immunoSEQ multiplex PCR, and the TCRdb table lists in-frame clones only, not all of them. V, J and clone size derive from that table, while D and trimming were established from the DNA sequence. The sample has 130,000 to 150,000 clones, around four fifths seen once. The data were taken from a study of blood T cell repertoires in COVID-19. Study at large: The United States, Italy and Spain supplied acute and convalescent COVID-19 samples. T cells, B-cell-depleted T cells, or PBMCs provided the cDNA or gDNA that served as material.

CDR1 KGHDR and CDR2 SFDVKD come from the germline V gene. Trimming took 10 bases from V and 2 from J; bases not matched to a gene: 5. The CDR3 sequence is 13 residues long. The TCR sequence derives from a woman aged 35 to 49 with active or convalescent COVID-19. The rearrangement joins TRBV24-1 to TRBJ2-3; TRBD2 matches at 7 bases. The sequencing input was peripheral blood. CDR3 sequence reads: CATGRGYTDTQYF. CDR3 sequence (DNA): TGTGCCACGGGGCGGGGGTACACAGATACGCAGTATTTT.